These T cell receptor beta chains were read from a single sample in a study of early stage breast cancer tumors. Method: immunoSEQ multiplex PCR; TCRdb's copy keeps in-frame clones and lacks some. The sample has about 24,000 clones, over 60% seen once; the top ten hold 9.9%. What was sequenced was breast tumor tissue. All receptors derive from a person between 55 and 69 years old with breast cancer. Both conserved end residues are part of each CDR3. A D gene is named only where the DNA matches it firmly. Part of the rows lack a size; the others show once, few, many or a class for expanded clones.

TGTGCCAGCAAGAAACAGGGGGCTTCCTACGAGCAGTACTTC	CASKKQGASYEQYF	-	TRBV6-5	TRBD1	TRBJ2-7
TGCAGCTCGACTAGCGGGTCCTACGAGCAGTACTTC	CSSTSGSYEQYF	-	TRBV29-1	TRBD2	TRBJ2-7
TGTGCCAGCAGCTTAGCGGGGGTCTCCTACGAGCAGTACTTC	CASSLAGVSYEQYF	-	TRBV6-1	TRBD2	TRBJ2-7
TGTGCCAGCAGCGTAGGACTCGCGACCCGGACTAGCGGGGTTTGGGTGGGCAATGAGCAGTTCTTC	CASSVGLATRTSGVWVGNEQFF	few	TRBV9	TRBD2	TRBJ2-1
TGTGCCAGCAGCTTGCAGGACTACGAGCAGTACTTC	CASSLQDYEQYF	-	TRBV11-1	-	TRBJ2-7
TGTGCCAGCAGCCAAGATCCTTATGGAGTTTACGAGCAGTACTTC	CASSQDPYGVYEQYF	-	TRBV14	-	TRBJ2-7
TGTGCCAGCAGGCCGACTAGCGGACTAGTGCCCGGGGAGCTGTTTTTT	CASRPTSGLVPGELFF	few	TRBV6-6	TRBD2	TRBJ2-2
TGTGCCACCTCTTCCAGCTCCTACGAGCAGTACTTC	CATSSSSYEQYF	-	TRBV7-2	-	TRBJ2-7
TGTGCCAGCAGCTCCGGGGGAGGTCCCTCAACTAATGAAAAACTGTTTTTT	CASSSGGGPSTNEKLFF	-	TRBV27	-	TRBJ1-4
TGTGCCAGCAGCTTACTGTTGGGGGACTCTGAAGCTTTCTTT	CASSLLLGDSEAFF	-	TRBV7-2	-	TRBJ1-1
TGTGCCAGCAGCGTATTTGCGGGAGGCACCGGGGAGCTGTTTTTT	CASSVFAGGTGELFF	-	TRBV9	TRBD2	TRBJ2-2
TGCGCCAGCAGCCCCGGACTAGCGGGAGATTACTCCTACAATGAGCAGTTCTTC	CASSPGLAGDYSYNEQFF	-	TRBV4-1	TRBD2	TRBJ2-1
TGTGCCAGTAGTATACAGGGCCCAAACACTGAAGCTTTCTTT	CASSIQGPNTEAFF	few	TRBV19	-	TRBJ1-1
TGCGCCAGCAGTCAATCCCGGGACAGGGAGAGAACAGATACGCAGTATTTT	CASSQSRDRERTDTQYF	few	TRBV23-1	TRBD1	TRBJ2-3
TGTGCTAGTGGTCCATGGACGGGGAGGGAGCAGTACTTC	CASGPWTGREQYF	medium-sized	TRBV12-5	-	TRBJ2-7
TGCGCCAGCAGCCGGGCGGGAGGGTCCCCAGATACGCAGTATTTT	CASSRAGGSPDTQYF	-	TRBV5-1	TRBD2	TRBJ2-3
TGTGCCAGCAGCTGGTACCGGGGGGATTCCGGGGAGCTGTTTTTT	CASSWYRGDSGELFF	few	TRBV6-1	TRBD2	TRBJ2-2
TGTGCCAGCAGCACCTCGACAGGGGTCGGGTACGAGCAGTACTTC	CASSTSTGVGYEQYF	-	TRBV7-6	TRBD1	TRBJ2-7
TGTGCCTGGAGTCCGGGACAGGGCCCCCGGGAGCAGTACTTC	CAWSPGQGPREQYF	-	TRBV30	TRBD1	TRBJ2-7
TGTGCCAGCAGCCCGGGACAGGGGTACAACCCAGATACGCAGTATTTT	CASSPGQGYNPDTQYF	few	TRBV7-8	TRBD1	TRBJ2-3
TGCGCCAGCAGCCAGCGGACAGGCCTCTCTGGAAACACCATATATTTT	CASSQRTGLSGNTIYF	medium-sized	TRBV4-1	TRBD1	TRBJ1-3
TGTGCCAGCAGCTTGGCCCTTCAGGGGGTCTACACCTTC	CASSLALQGVYTF	-	TRBV5-4	TRBD1	TRBJ1-2
TGCGCCAGCAGCTTGGGGACAGGGGCCACCGAGCAGTACTTC	CASSLGTGATEQYF	few	TRBV5-1	TRBD1	TRBJ2-7
TGTGCCAGCACCACAGGGTTCACCGGGGAGCTGTTTTTT	CASTTGFTGELFF	-	TRBV2	-	TRBJ2-2
TGTGCCAGCAGTCTGTTTATTTCGTACGAGCAGTACTTC	CASSLFISYEQYF	few	TRBV7-9	-	TRBJ2-7
TGTGCAGCACGAGGGCCAGGTGGAAACACCATATATTTT	CAARGPGGNTIYF	few	TRBV5-8	-	TRBJ1-3
TGTGCCAGCAGCCCGGACGGGACATTGAACACTGAAGCTTTCTTT	CASSPDGTLNTEAFF	-	TRBV7-3	-	TRBJ1-1
TGTGCCAGCAGCGTAGGGCTAGCGGGCTCCTACAATGAGCAGTTCTTC	CASSVGLAGSYNEQFF	-	TRBV9	TRBD2	TRBJ2-1
TGTGCCAGCTCACTCCGCGCGCGGGAGGACGAGCAGTACTTC	CASSLRAREDEQYF	few	TRBV18	TRBD2	TRBJ2-7
TGTGCCAGCAGTTCGACTAGCGGACGTTTGTCTAGCACAGATACGCAGTATTTT	CASSSTSGRLSSTDTQYF	-	TRBV5-6	TRBD2	TRBJ2-3
TGTGCCAGCAGCTCCCGATCCGAGGGAATCGGGGAAAAACTGTTTTTT	CASSSRSEGIGEKLFF	-	TRBV7-2	-	TRBJ1-4
TGCGCCAGCAGCTTGGCTTGGCCCGGATCGGACAGGTCCTCCTACAATGAGCAGTTCTTC	CASSLAWPGSDRSSYNEQFF	-	TRBV5-1	TRBD1	TRBJ2-1
TGTGCCAGCAGCTTCTGGAGTTTCGAATACTCCTACAATGAGCAGTTCTTC	CASSFWSFEYSYNEQFF	-	TRBV7-9	-	TRBJ2-1
TGTGCCAGCAGCGATACCCGACAGGGGAGGCAGTTCTTC	CASSDTRQGRQFF	-	TRBV5-6	TRBD1	TRBJ2-1
TGTGCCAGCAGCTACTTTACAGATACGCAGTATTTT	CASSYFTDTQYF	-	TRBV7-2	-	TRBJ2-3
TGTGCCAGCAGCCCGCCGGGACTAACGAATGAGCAGTTCTTC	CASSPPGLTNEQFF	-	TRBV5-4	TRBD2	TRBJ2-1
TGTGCCAGCAGCTATACTCCAGGAGCGGGAGGGCCGGGTCAAGAGACCCAGTACTTC	CASSYTPGAGGPGQETQYF	few	TRBV7-9	TRBD2	TRBJ2-5